The source of this T cell receptor (beta chain) is a study of vaccination and CD4 T cells after COVID-19. General study points: A median of around 83% of reactive clones, in convalescent patients, became evident only post-vaccination.

Cultured CD4+ T-cell DNA underwent Oncomine TCR Beta short-read sequencing. One entry per CDR3 protein, called by TCRdb with MiXCR from the PCR reads. The sample has more than 1,500 distinct CDR3 sequences; approximately 15% are singletons. Germline CDR1 KGHSH, CDR2 LQKENI. CDR3 length equals 14 residues. Treatment denoted: roughly 10-day PBMC culture with coronavirus spike peptide pools or control peptides (ViraFEST assay). Collection of the unexposed donor's CD4+ T cells took place before the COVID-19 pandemic (2011-2018). T cells were expanded with peptide pools, and expanded clonotypes were identified by TCR sequencing. Fresh IL-2 medium replaced half the culture medium on days 3 and 7. This clonotype showed up just once. Antigen: not known. A clone one base away is much larger, so this may be a read error.

This clonotype was sampled from a human donor in good health. The chain carries TRBV18 and TRBJ1-6; tentatively, D is TRBD1 (5 bases). The source material was CD4+ T cells from blood, cultured in vitro. The CDR3 loop reads CVSSPEGLNSPLHF. CDR3 nucleotide sequence: TGTGTCAGCTCACCAGAGGGGCTTAATTCACCCCTCCACTTT.